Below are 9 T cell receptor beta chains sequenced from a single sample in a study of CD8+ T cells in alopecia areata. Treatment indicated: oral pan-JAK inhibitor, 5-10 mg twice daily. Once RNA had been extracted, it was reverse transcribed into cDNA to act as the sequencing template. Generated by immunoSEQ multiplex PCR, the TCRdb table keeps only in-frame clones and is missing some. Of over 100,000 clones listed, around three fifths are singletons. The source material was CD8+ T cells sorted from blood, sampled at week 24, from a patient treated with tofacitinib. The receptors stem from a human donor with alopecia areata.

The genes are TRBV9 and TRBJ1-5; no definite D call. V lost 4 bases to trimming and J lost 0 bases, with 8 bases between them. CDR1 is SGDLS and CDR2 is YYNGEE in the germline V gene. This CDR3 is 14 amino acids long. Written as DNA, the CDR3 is TGTGCCAGCAGCTCGGGCCTTAGCAATCAGCCCCAGCATTTT. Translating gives CASSSGLSNQPQHF.

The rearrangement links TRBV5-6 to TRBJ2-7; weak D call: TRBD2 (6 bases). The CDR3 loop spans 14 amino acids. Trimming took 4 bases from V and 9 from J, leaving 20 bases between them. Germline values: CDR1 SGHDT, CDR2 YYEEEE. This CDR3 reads CASSPGGVVSRQYF. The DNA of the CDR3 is TGTGCCAGCAGCCCCGGGGGAGTAGTTTCTCGGCAGTACTTC.

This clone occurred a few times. The CDR3 DNA follows: TGTGCCAGCAGCTTCATGACAGGGGAAGAGACCCAGTACTTC. Encoded protein: CASSFMTGEETQYF. The V call is TRBV5-6, the J call TRBJ2-5; 8 bases align to TRBD1. V was pared by 2 bases and J by 3 bases, with 3 bases of the junction left unmatched. The CDR3 has 14 residues. CDR1 is SGHDT, CDR2 YYEEEE, per germline.

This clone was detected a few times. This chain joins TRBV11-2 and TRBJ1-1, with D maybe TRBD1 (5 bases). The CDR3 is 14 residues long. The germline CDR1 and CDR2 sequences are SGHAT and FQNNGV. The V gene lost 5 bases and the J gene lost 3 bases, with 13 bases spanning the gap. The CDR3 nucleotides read TGTGCCAGCAGCACGACCCGGGGGGACACTGAAGCTTTCTTT. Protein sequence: CASSTTRGDTEAFF.

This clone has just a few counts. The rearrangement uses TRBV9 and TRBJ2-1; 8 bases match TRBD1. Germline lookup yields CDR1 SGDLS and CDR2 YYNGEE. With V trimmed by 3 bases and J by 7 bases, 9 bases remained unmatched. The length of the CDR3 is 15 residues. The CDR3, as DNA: TGTGCCAGCAGCGCGCGGACAGGGCCGGGGAATGAGCAGTTCTTC. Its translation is CASSARTGPGNEQFF.

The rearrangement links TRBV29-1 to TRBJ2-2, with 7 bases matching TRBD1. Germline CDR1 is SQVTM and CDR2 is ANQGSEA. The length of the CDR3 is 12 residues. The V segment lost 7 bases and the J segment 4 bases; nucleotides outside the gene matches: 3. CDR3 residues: CSARDSTGELFF. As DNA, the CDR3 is TGCAGCGCCCGGGACAGCACCGGGGAGCTGTTTTTT.

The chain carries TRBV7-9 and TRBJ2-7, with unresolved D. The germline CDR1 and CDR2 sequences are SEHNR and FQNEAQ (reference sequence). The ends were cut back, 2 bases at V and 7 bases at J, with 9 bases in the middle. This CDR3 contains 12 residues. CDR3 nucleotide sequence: TGTGCCAGCAGCTTATCTTCAGGAGAGCAGTACTTC. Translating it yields CASSLSSGEQYF.

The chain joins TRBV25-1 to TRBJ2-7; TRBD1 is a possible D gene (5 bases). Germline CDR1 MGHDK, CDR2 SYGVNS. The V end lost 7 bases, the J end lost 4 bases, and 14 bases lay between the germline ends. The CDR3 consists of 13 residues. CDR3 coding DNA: TGTGCCAGCACACCTAACCAGGGTTACGAGCAGTACTTC. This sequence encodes CASTPNQGYEQYF.

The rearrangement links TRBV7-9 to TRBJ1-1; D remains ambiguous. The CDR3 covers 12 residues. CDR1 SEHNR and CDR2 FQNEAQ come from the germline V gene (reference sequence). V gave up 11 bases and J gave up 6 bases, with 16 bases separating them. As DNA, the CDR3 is TGTGCCGCTCACCTCGGGATGGCTGAAGCTTTCTTT. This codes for CAAHLGMAEAFF.